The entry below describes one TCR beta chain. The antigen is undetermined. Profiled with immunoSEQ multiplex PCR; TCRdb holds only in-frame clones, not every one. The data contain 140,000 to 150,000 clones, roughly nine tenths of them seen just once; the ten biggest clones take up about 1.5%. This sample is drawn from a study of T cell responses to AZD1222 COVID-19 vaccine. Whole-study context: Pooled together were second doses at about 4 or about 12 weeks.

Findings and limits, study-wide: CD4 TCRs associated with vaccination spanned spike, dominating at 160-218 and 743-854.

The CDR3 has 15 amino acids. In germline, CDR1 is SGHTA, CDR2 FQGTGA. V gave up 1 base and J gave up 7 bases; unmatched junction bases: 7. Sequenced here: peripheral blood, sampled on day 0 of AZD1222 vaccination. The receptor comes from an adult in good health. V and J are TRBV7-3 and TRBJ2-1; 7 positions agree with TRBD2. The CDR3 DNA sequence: TGTGCCAGCAGCTTAATAGCGGGCATGGCGAATGAGCAGTTCTTC. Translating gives CASSLIAGMANEQFF.